Below, 15 T cell receptor beta chains from the same sample are listed, as sequenced in a study of CD8 T cells in ankylosing spondylitis. From the 5' RACE reads, TCRdb called clonotypes with MiXCR, one entry per CDR3 protein. The sample consists of approximately 240,000 distinct CDR3 sequences, more than 9% of them appearing once. The sample consisted of blood, either unsorted or a sorted T cell fraction (not recorded which). The source of these receptors is a male donor with ankylosing spondylitis or in good health (not recorded which).

This clonotype was recorded many times. The chain recombines TRBV12-3 or TRBV12-4 with TRBJ2-2; 11 bases fit TRBD2. The CDR3 totals 14 residues. V trimming: 7 bases; J trimming: 4 bases; junction bases outside the gene matches: 2. Here the CDR3 reads CASTGTSGTGELFF. For the CDR3, the DNA is TGTGCCAGCACCGGGACTAGCGGCACCGGGGAGCTGTTTTTT.

CDR3 protein: CASSSQGTLNTGELFF. In DNA, the CDR3 is TGTGCCAGCAGCTCCCAGGGGACATTGAACACCGGGGAGCTGTTTTTT. The chain combines TRBV7-2 with TRBJ2-2; possible D gene TRBD1, 6 bases. V lost 4 bases and J 1 base, leaving 13 bases between the germline ends. CDR1 is SGHTA, CDR2 FQGNSA, per germline. The CDR3 runs 16 residues.

This clonotype came up many times. The chain combines TRBV16 with TRBJ2-1, with 7 bases that match TRBD2. The CDR3 covers 14 residues. The J segment lost 6 bases and the V segment lost 0 bases, leaving 2 bases of the junction unmatched. Germline assignment: CDR1 KGHSY and CDR2 FQNENV. CDR3 region: CASSQSSSGNEQFF. As DNA, the CDR3 is TGTGCCAGCAGCCAATCGTCTAGCGGCAATGAGCAGTTCTTC.

This clonotype was seen ten or more times. V is TRBV6-5 and J is TRBJ1-4; D might be TRBD1 (5 bases). Germline-derived CDR1 and CDR2 are MNHEY and SVGAGI. V lost 2 bases to trimming and J lost 4 bases, with 11 bases between them. The CDR3 is made up of 15 amino acids. CDR3 nucleotides: TGTGCCAGCAGTTACCGGGACGGCGGTAATGAAAAACTGTTTTTT. Protein: CASSYRDGGNEKLFF.

This clonotype was seen ten or more times. The V and J genes are TRBV29-1 and TRBJ2-7; D is possibly TRBD2 (5 bases). Deletions cut 3 bases from V and 0 bases from J, with 6 bases between. The V gene's germline CDR1 is SQVTM and CDR2 ANQGSEA. The CDR3 has 12 residues. This CDR3 reads CSVEEASYEQYF. The CDR3 nucleotides are TGCAGCGTTGAGGAGGCCTCCTACGAGCAGTACTTC.

This clonotype was observed at least ten times. The rearrangement uses TRBV3-1 and TRBJ1-5; maybe TRBD1 (5 bases). V lost 0 bases to trimming and J lost 7 bases, with 10 bases between them. Per the germline V gene, CDR1 is LGHDT and CDR2 is YNNKEL (reference sequence). The CDR3 extends over 14 amino acids. CDR3 in amino acids: CASSQDIGTQPQHF. Here the CDR3 DNA reads TGTGCCAGCAGCCAAGATATAGGGACGCAGCCCCAGCATTTT.

At least ten counts were recorded for this clonotype. The chain recombines TRBV20-1 with TRBJ1-5; no definite D call. V was cut by 0 bases and J by 1 base, with 4 bases left in between. The CDR3 runs to 13 residues. Germline V gives CDR1 DFQATT, CDR2 SNEGSKA (reference sequence). The CDR3 region is CSAREESNQPQHF. The CDR3 DNA reads TGCAGTGCTAGAGAAGAAAGCAATCAGCCCCAGCATTTT.

The V and J genes are TRBV12-5 and TRBJ2-3, with a tentative D call TRBD1 (6 bases). The CDR3 consists of 15 residues. V lost 5 bases to trimming and J lost 2 bases, with 14 bases between them. Germline values: CDR1 LGHNT, CDR2 FRNRAP. CDR3: CASGPAQGYTDTQYF. Here the CDR3 DNA reads TGTGCTAGTGGTCCGGCACAGGGTTACACAGATACGCAGTATTTT.

Many counts were recorded for this clonotype. The gene calls are TRBV25-1 and TRBJ2-3; 8 bases are shared with TRBD1. The CDR3 spans 13 residues. Germline values: CDR1 MGHDK, CDR2 SYGVNS. Unmatched junction bases numbered 3, after V lost 7 bases and J lost 3 bases. For the CDR3, the DNA is TGTGCCAGCACAAGACAGGGGACAGATACGCAGTATTTT. Its protein is CASTRQGTDTQYF.

Ten or more counts support this clonotype. This chain joins TRBV20-1 and TRBJ1-2; D unclear. From germline, CDR1 is DFQATT and CDR2 SNEGSKA (reference sequence). The CDR3 spans 12 residues. V was clipped by 6 bases and J by 7 bases, with 15 bases between them. In DNA form, the CDR3 reads TGCAGTGCAGCAATGGGATTAGGTGGCTACACCTTC. Translating it yields CSAAMGLGGYTF.

The chain recombines TRBV5-1 with TRBJ1-1; D possibly corresponds to TRBD1 (6 bases). Germline V gene lookup returns CDR1 SGHRS and CDR2 YFSETQ. Trimming shortened V by 3 bases and J by 5 bases, and 23 bases separated the two germline ends. CDR3 length: 17 amino acids. The CDR3 region has the DNA TGCGCCAGCAGCTCCAACCCGGGGGGGGCGTCTAGAACTGAAGCTTTCTTT. Translation gives CASSSNPGGASRTEAFF.

This clonotype was observed many times. This rearrangement joins TRBV4-1 to TRBJ2-5; no firm D call. The germline CDR1 and CDR2 sequences are MGHRA and YSYEKL. The CDR3 is made up of 13 amino acids. V lost 2 bases and J 5 bases, leaving 9 bases between the germline ends. CDR3 sequence: CASSQFGRETQYF. CDR3 DNA sequence: TGCGCCAGCAGCCAATTTGGAAGGGAGACCCAGTACTTC.

This clonotype was seen at least ten times. CDR3 sequence reads: CASRVQGASGYEQYF. In DNA, the CDR3 is TGTGCCAGCCGCGTCCAGGGGGCTAGTGGCTACGAGCAGTACTTC. The J gene is TRBJ2-7, the V gene TRBV6-1, with TRBD1 matching over 8 bases. CDR3 length equals 15 residues. Germline values: CDR1 MNHNS, CDR2 SASEGT. After removal of 8 bases from V and 3 bases from J, the junction contained 12 bases not matched to a gene.

There are many counts of this clonotype. This rearrangement joins TRBV5-1 to TRBJ1-1; D might be TRBD1 (5 bases). Looked up from germline, CDR1 is SGHRS and CDR2 is YFSETQ. This CDR3 spans 14 amino acids. Trimming stripped 4 bases from V and 4 bases from J, with 14 bases between. The CDR3 bases are TGCGCCAGCAGCCCCGAGGCCGGGGCCACTGAAGCTTTCTTT. This encodes CASSPEAGATEAFF.

This clonotype was detected ten times or more. The chain uses TRBV4-1 and TRBJ2-7; a weak D match, TRBD1 (6 bases). V lost 1 base and J 6 bases, leaving 16 bases between the germline ends. Germline values: CDR1 MGHRA, CDR2 YSYEKL. This CDR3 spans 15 amino acids. The CDR3 nucleotides are TGCGCCAGCAGCCAAGTCAGGGGTAGAGCCGCCGAGCAGTACTTC. It yields the protein CASSQVRGRAAEQYF.